Listed here are 21 T cell receptor beta chains from one sample, sequenced in a study of blood T cell repertoires in COVID-19. Only in-frame clones appear in the TCRdb table, and some are missing; sequencing was by immunoSEQ multiplex PCR. The data show roughly 250,000 clones, 81% seen once. The sample taken for sequencing was peripheral blood. The receptors shown here come from a woman aged 60 to 75 with active or convalescent COVID-19.

The chain employs TRBV6-5 and TRBJ1-5, with D possibly TRBD1 on 5 matching bases. The CDR3 is 15 amino acids. V was trimmed by 5 bases and J by 2 bases, leaving 13 bases between them. Germline CDR1 is MNHEY and CDR2 is SVGAGI. The CDR3: CASSSDSFGNQPQHF. DNA of the CDR3: TGTGCCAGCAGTAGTGACAGTTTTGGCAATCAGCCCCAGCATTTT.

This rearrangement joins TRBV4-2 to TRBJ2-5; tentative D call: TRBD2 (6 bases). The CDR3 runs to 14 residues. Germline CDR1 reads LGHNA; CDR2 reads YNFKEQ. Trimming left V 4 bases short and J 9 bases short, with 18 bases between. The CDR3 sequence is CASSPGTGDRAQYF. The CDR3 region has the DNA TGTGCCAGCAGCCCGGGGACTGGTGATCGGGCCCAGTACTTC.

The rearrangement links TRBV7-3 to TRBJ2-7; 9 nucleotides align to TRBD1. CDR1 is SGHTA, CDR2 FQGTGA, per germline. The CDR3 totals 16 residues. Trimming took 0 bases from V and 5 from J; bases not matched to a gene: 8. Written as DNA, the CDR3 is TGTGCCAGCAGCTTAACGCGGGACAGGGAAAGGAACGAGCAGTACTTC. It specifies CASSLTRDRERNEQYF.

In nucleotides, the CDR3 is TGCGTTCTCCAGGGGGGAACCTCCTACGAGCAGTACTTC. Residues: CVLQGGTSYEQYF. The chain uses TRBV10-1 and TRBJ2-7, with D perhaps TRBD1 (7 bases). Germline CDR1 reads WNHNN; CDR2 reads SYGVQD (reference sequence). This CDR3 region has 13 residues.

DNA of the CDR3: TGCAGCGTTGAGTTAGGGGACAGACCCTACGAGCAGTACTTC. It codes for CSVELGDRPYEQYF. The chain recombines TRBV29-1 with TRBJ2-7, with TRBD1 matching 7 bases. The CDR3 sequence is 14 residues long. Germline values: CDR1 SQVTM, CDR2 ANQGSEA. Trimming took 3 bases from V and 2 from J; bases not matched to a gene: 7.

Ten or more counts support this clone. This chain connects TRBV5-6 to TRBJ2-5; 15 bases map to TRBD2. Germline V gives CDR1 SGHDT, CDR2 YYEEEE. Unmatched junction bases numbered 9, after V lost 4 bases and J lost 5 bases. CDR3 length equals 17 residues. In DNA form, the CDR3 reads TGTGCCAGCAGCCTAGGACTAGCGGGGGGGCTCCGGGAGACCCAGTACTTC. It codes for CASSLGLAGGLRETQYF. The full variable domain, rest sourced from reference TRBV5-6 and TRBJ2-5, is DAGVTQSPTHLIKTRGQQVTLRCSPKSGHDTVSWYQQALGQGPQFIFQYYEEEERQRGNFPDRFSGHQFPNYSSELNVNALLLGDSALYLCASSLGLAGGLRETQYFGPGTRLLVL.

The J gene is TRBJ2-1, the V gene TRBV5-1; perhaps TRBD1 as D (6 bases). With 0 bases removed from V and 0 bases from J, the gap between germline ends came to 22 bases. CDR3 length: 20 residues. Germline loops: CDR1 SGHRS, CDR2 YFSETQ. The CDR3 sequence: CASSLGRGPDSYNSYNEQFF. The CDR3 DNA follows: TGCGCCAGCAGCTTGGGCAGGGGCCCCGACAGCTACAACTCCTACAATGAGCAGTTCTTC.

This chain links TRBV5-4 with TRBJ2-7; 12 nucleotides match TRBD2. Germline loops: CDR1 SGHNT, CDR2 YYREEE (reference sequence). The CDR3 runs 17 residues. V lost 2 bases to trimming and J lost 0 bases; unmatched junction nucleotides: 6. The CDR3 DNA reads TGTGCCAGCAGCTTTGGACTAGCGGGGACATTCTCCTACGAGCAGTACTTC. Protein: CASSFGLAGTFSYEQYF.

The chain uses TRBV7-9 and TRBJ1-5, with D possibly being TRBD1 (5 bases). This CDR3 has 14 amino acids. Trimming took 1 base from V and 2 from J, leaving 6 bases between them. Germline assignment: CDR1 SEHNR and CDR2 FQNEAQ (reference sequence). CDR3 bases: TGTGCCAGCAGCTTAGTAGGGGGCAATCAGCCCCAGCATTTT. Its translation: CASSLVGGNQPQHF.

This sequence joins TRBV19 and TRBJ1-1, with D perhaps matching TRBD1 (5 bases). CDR3 length: 14 residues. Looked up from germline, CDR1 is LNHDA and CDR2 is SQIVND (reference sequence). V lost 1 base, J lost 4 bases, and 10 bases lay in between. The CDR3: CASSIVQGTTEAFF. CDR3 nucleotide sequence: TGTGCCAGTAGTATAGTTCAGGGAACCACTGAAGCTTTCTTT.

The chain couples TRBV5-5 to TRBJ1-4; no clear D. V lost 0 bases to trimming and J lost 4 bases, with 7 bases between them. There are 14 residues in the CDR3. From germline, CDR1 is SGHKS and CDR2 YYEKEE (reference sequence). CDR3 loop: CASSLGHFNEKLFF. The CDR3 DNA sequence: TGTGCCAGCAGCTTGGGACATTTTAATGAAAAACTGTTTTTT. The entire variable domain, with the rest obtained from reference TRBV5-5 and TRBJ1-4, is as follows: DAGVTQSPTHLIKTRGQQVTLRCSPISGHKSVSWYQQVLGQGPQFIFQYYEKEERGRGNFPDRFSARQFPNYSSELNVNALLLGDSALYLCASSLGHFNEKLFFGSGTQLSVL.

The V and J genes are TRBV19 and TRBJ1-5; no definite D call. Germline V CDR1 and CDR2: LNHDA, SQIVND (reference sequence). This CDR3 region has 13 residues. With 3 bases removed from V and 5 bases from J, the gap between germline ends came to 8 bases. CDR3 sequence: CASSMREYQPQHF. In nucleotides, the CDR3 is TGTGCCAGTAGTATGAGGGAATATCAGCCCCAGCATTTT.

V is TRBV7-3 and J is TRBJ2-5; TRBD2 matches at 11 bases. V was clipped by 4 bases and J by 3 bases; unmatched bases: 4. This CDR3 spans 15 amino acids. Germline V gene data show CDR1 as SGHTA and CDR2 as FQGTGA. The CDR3 DNA reads as TGTGCCAGCAGCTCCGGGACTAGCGGAGAAGAGACCCAGTACTTC. Its protein product is CASSSGTSGEETQYF.

The V call is TRBV5-1, the J call TRBJ2-5; D might be TRBD2 (6 bases). The CDR3 has 15 amino acids. Trimming shortened V by 0 bases and J by 5 bases, and 14 bases separated the two germline ends. Per the germline V gene, CDR1 is SGHRS and CDR2 is YFSETQ. CDR3 nucleotides: TGCGCCAGCAGCTTGGGCCTAGCGAATTGGGAGACCCAGTACTTC. Its translation: CASSLGLANWETQYF.

This chain uses TRBV7-3 with TRBJ2-3, with 7 bases identical to TRBD2. Germline V CDR1 and CDR2: SGHTA, FQGTGA. Trimming at V came to 0 bases and at J to 1 base, leaving 7 bases not matched to a gene. The CDR3 is 17 residues long. This CDR3 is CASSLTLSSGGTDTQYF. As DNA, the CDR3 is TGTGCCAGCAGCTTAACGTTGTCCAGCGGGGGCACAGATACGCAGTATTTT. Looking up the rest from reference TRBV7-3 and TRBJ2-3 gives the full variable domain: GAGVSQTPSNKVTEKGKYVELRCDPISGHTALYWYRQSLGQGPEFLIYFQGTGAADDSGLPNDRFFAVRPEGSVSTLKIQRTERGDSAVYLCASSLTLSSGGTDTQYFGPGTRLTVL.

The rearrangement joins TRBV12-5 to TRBJ2-1; TRBD1 agrees at 9 bases. CDR1 is LGHNT and CDR2 is FRNRAP in the germline V gene. This CDR3 spans 17 amino acids. J was trimmed by 4 bases and V by 4 bases; bases with no gene match: 11. The CDR3 protein is CASGWLPGTGTYNEQFF. DNA of the CDR3: TGTGCTAGTGGTTGGCTACCCGGGACAGGGACATACAATGAGCAGTTCTTC.

Here the CDR3 DNA reads TGTGCCAGTAGGCTTTCCGGGAACTATGGCTACACCTTC. As protein: CASRLSGNYGYTF. The chain uses TRBV19 and TRBJ1-2; no reliable D call. V lost 6 bases and J 2 bases, leaving 10 bases between the germline ends. The germline V gene has CDR1 LNHDA and CDR2 SQIVND (reference sequence). The CDR3 runs to 13 residues.

The CDR3 protein is CAIQPGDRDSYEQYF. The CDR3 DNA is TGTGCCATTCAACCCGGGGACAGGGACTCCTACGAGCAGTACTTC. J is TRBJ2-7 and V is TRBV10-3, with TRBD1 matching 9 bases. The J segment lost 0 bases and the V segment lost 9 bases, leaving 9 bases of the junction unmatched. Germline V gene sequence: CDR1 ENHRY, CDR2 SYGVKD. CDR3 size: 15 residues.

J is TRBJ1-3 and V is TRBV9; D ambiguous. The CDR3 has 16 amino acids. Trimming took off 0 bases at V and 0 bases at J, with 10 bases between the two ends. Germline CDR1 is SGDLS and CDR2 is YYNGEE. CDR3 in amino acids: CASSVGATASGNTIYF. In nucleotides, the CDR3 is TGTGCCAGCAGCGTAGGGGCGACGGCCTCTGGAAACACCATATATTTT. Using reference TRBV9 and TRBJ1-3 for the parts outside the CDR3, the full variable domain is DSGVTQTPKHLITATGQRVTLRCSPRSGDLSVYWYQQSLDQGLQFLIQYYNGEERAKGNILERFSAQQFPDLHSELNLSSLELGDSALYFCASSVGATASGNTIYFGEGSWLTVV.

This sequence joins TRBV14 and TRBJ1-4; weak D call: TRBD1 (5 bases). Looked up from germline, CDR1 is SGHDN and CDR2 is FVKESK. This CDR3 contains 16 residues. V gave up 4 bases and J gave up 0 bases, with 12 bases separating them. The CDR3 nucleotides read TGTGCCAGCAGCCCTCCGGGACTGTCAACTAATGAAAAACTGTTTTTT. It codes for CASSPPGLSTNEKLFF.

The gene calls are TRBV5-1 and TRBJ1-6, with 7 bases fitting TRBD1. The V gene's germline CDR1 is SGHRS and CDR2 YFSETQ. V lost 4 bases to trimming and J lost 7 bases; unmatched junction nucleotides: 5. The CDR3 covers 14 residues. The CDR3: CASSARDRNSPLHF. The CDR3 DNA reads TGCGCCAGCAGCGCCCGGGACAGAAATTCACCCCTCCACTTT. The full variable domain, its missing parts supplied by reference TRBV5-1 and TRBJ1-6, is KAGVTQTPRYLIKTRGQQVTLSCSPISGHRSVSWYQQTPGQGLQFLFEYFSETQRNKGNFPGRFSGRQFSNSRSEMNVSTLELGDSALYLCASSARDRNSPLHFGNGTRLTVT.